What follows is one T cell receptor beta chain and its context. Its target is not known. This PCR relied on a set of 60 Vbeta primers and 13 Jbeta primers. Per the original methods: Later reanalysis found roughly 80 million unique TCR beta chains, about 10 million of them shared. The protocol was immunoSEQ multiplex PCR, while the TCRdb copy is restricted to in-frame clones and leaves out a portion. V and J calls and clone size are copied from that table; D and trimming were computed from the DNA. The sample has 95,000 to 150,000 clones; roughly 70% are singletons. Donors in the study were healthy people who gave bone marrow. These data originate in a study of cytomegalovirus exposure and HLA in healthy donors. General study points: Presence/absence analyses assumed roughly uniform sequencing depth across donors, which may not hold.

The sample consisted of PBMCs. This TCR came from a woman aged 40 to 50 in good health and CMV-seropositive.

The CDR3 region has the DNA TGCAGCGTTGATACGGGGGATCCAAATCAGCCCCAGCATTTT. It yields the protein CSVDTGDPNQPQHF. The V gene is TRBV29-1, the J gene TRBJ1-5; D is possibly TRBD1 (5 bases). This CDR3 region has 14 residues. Germline CDR1 reads SQVTM; CDR2 reads ANQGSEA. V lost 3 bases to trimming and J lost 4 bases, with 13 bases between them. The whole variable domain, filled in from reference TRBV29-1 and TRBJ1-5, reads SAVISQKPSRDICQRGTSLTIQCQVDSQVTMMFWYRQQPGQSLTLIATANQGSEATYESGFVIDKFPISRPNLTFSTLTVSNMSPEDSSIYLCSVDTGDPNQPQHFGDGTRLSIL.